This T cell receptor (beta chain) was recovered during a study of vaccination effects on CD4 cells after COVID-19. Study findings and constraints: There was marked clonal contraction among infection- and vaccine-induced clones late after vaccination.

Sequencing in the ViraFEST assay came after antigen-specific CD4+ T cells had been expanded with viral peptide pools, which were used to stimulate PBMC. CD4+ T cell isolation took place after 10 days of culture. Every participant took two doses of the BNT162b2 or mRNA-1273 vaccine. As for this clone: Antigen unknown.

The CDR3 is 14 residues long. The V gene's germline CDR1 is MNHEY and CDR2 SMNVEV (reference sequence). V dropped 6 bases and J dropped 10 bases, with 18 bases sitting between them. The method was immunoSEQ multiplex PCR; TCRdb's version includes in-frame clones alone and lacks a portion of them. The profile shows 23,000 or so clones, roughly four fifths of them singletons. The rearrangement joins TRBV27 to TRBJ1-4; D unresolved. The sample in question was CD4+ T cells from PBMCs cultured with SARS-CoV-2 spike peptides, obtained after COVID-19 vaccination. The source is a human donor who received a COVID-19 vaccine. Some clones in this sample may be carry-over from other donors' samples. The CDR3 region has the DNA TGTGCCAGCAGACCACCCCAGCCGGACGTAAAACTGTTTTTT. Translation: CASRPPQPDVKLFF.